Below are 19 T cell receptor beta chains sequenced from a single sample in a study of blood T cell repertoires in COVID-19. TCRdb's copy holds only in-frame clones and misses some; the assay was immunoSEQ multiplex PCR. The sample includes about 180,000 clones, over 75% seen only once; the top ten take around 1.2%. The specimen was PBMCs or T cells enriched from blood (not recorded which). Receptors originate from a human donor with acute COVID-19. The donor label of this sample is uncertain.

This clone was seen more than once but under ten times. For the CDR3, the DNA is TGTGCCAGCAGCTTGACCGGGACAGGGGCGTACGAGCAGTACTTC. Translated, it gives CASSLTGTGAYEQYF. The genes are TRBV7-2 and TRBJ2-7; TRBD1 matches at 10 bases. Germline assignment: CDR1 SGHTA and CDR2 FQGNSA. The ends lost 3 bases at V and 4 bases at J; junction bases unmatched: 6. The CDR3 is made up of 15 amino acids.

The rearrangement links TRBV19 to TRBJ1-2, with a possible D match to TRBD1 (6 bases). CDR3 length: 15 residues. CDR1 is LNHDA, CDR2 SQIVND, per germline (reference sequence). Trimming cost V 6 bases and J 6 bases, with 20 bases left between them. CDR3 coding DNA: TGTGCCAGTAGCACCCAGGGGATCGGCGACCATGGCTACACCTTC. It encodes CASSTQGIGDHGYTF. Drawing the rest from reference TRBV19 and TRBJ1-2, the complete variable domain is DGGITQSPKYLFRKEGQNVTLSCEQNLNHDAMYWYRQDPGQGLRLIYYSQIVNDFQKGDIAEGYSVSREKKESFPLTVTSAQKNPTAFYLCASSTQGIGDHGYTFGSGTRLTVV.

This clone was recorded only once. V and J are TRBV18 and TRBJ2-1; 10 bases are shared with TRBD1. V lost 4 bases, J lost 7 bases, and 10 bases stayed unmatched. From germline, CDR1 is KGHSH and CDR2 LQKENI. The CDR3 runs to 16 residues. The CDR3 DNA reads TGTGCCAGCTCACGAAGGTCCGGACAGGGGGTTAATGAGCAGTTCTTC. It codes for CASSRRSGQGVNEQFF.

The chain joins TRBV5-4 to TRBJ2-2; a possible D gene is TRBD1 (6 bases). V was shortened by 1 base and J by 1 base, with 11 bases between the two germline ends. This CDR3 comprises 16 residues. Germline loops: CDR1 SGHNT, CDR2 YYREEE (reference sequence). The CDR3 region is CASSLSPGVNTGELFF. Written as DNA, the CDR3 is TGTGCCAGCAGCTTGTCTCCAGGGGTGAACACCGGGGAGCTGTTTTTT.

The chain links TRBV13 to TRBJ1-1; D might be TRBD1 (5 bases). The CDR3 has 14 residues. V lost 5 bases, J lost 3 bases, and 13 bases lay in between. Germline-derived CDR1 and CDR2 are PRHDT and FYEKMQ (reference sequence). CDR3 sequence: CASSPQVGDTEAFF. The CDR3 DNA is TGTGCCAGCAGCCCACAGGTGGGCGACACTGAAGCTTTCTTT.

This chain links TRBV7-8 with TRBJ1-2; TRBD1 is a possible D gene (6 bases). Germline V CDR1 and CDR2: SGHVS, FQNEAQ. V shed 1 base and J shed 8 bases, with 17 bases lying between them. CDR3 length equals 15 residues. CDR3 in DNA: TGTGCCAGCAGCTTAGAGGCGGGGGCGAATGGGGGCTACACCTTC. Translation: CASSLEAGANGGYTF.

This chain links TRBV12-3 or TRBV12-4 with TRBJ2-7, with D perhaps TRBD1 (5 bases). The CDR3 has 13 amino acids. V was trimmed by 5 bases and J by 1 base, leaving 9 bases between them. Written as DNA, the CDR3 is TGTGCCAGCAGTCGACAGTTATCCTACGAGCAGTACTTC. The encoded protein is CASSRQLSYEQYF.

The CDR3 DNA sequence: TGCGCCAGCAGTGGGACAGGGGAGTCCTCTGGGGCCAACGTCCTGACTTTC. Translation gives CASSGTGESSGANVLTF. V gene TRBV10-1 combines with J gene TRBJ2-6, with 9 positions matching TRBD1. CDR1 and CDR2 from the germline V gene are WNHNN and SYGVQD (reference sequence). This CDR3 is built from 17 residues. Losses at the gene ends were 4 bases for V and 0 bases for J; bases not matched to a gene: 4.

V usage is TRBV9 and J usage is TRBJ2-7, with a possible D match to TRBD1 (5 bases). V was trimmed by 2 bases and J by 0 bases, leaving 15 bases between them. Germline CDR1 is SGDLS and CDR2 is YYNGEE. The CDR3 runs to 16 residues. CDR3 region: CASSVGVGLSSYEQYF. The CDR3 DNA reads TGTGCCAGCAGCGTGGGTGTGGGGCTGAGCTCCTACGAGCAGTACTTC.

The chain recombines TRBV29-1 with TRBJ1-2, with 9 bases identical to TRBD1. This CDR3 contains 13 residues. The germline V gene has CDR1 SQVTM and CDR2 ANQGSEA. V shed 7 bases, J shed 0 bases, and the junction held 3 bases outside the gene matches. The CDR3 DNA follows: TGCAGCGCCGGACAGGGGTCTAACTATGGCTACACCTTC. Translating it yields CSAGQGSNYGYTF. Using reference TRBV29-1 and TRBJ1-2 for the parts outside the CDR3, the full variable domain is SAVISQKPSRDICQRGTSLTIQCQVDSQVTMMFWYRQQPGQSLTLIATANQGSEATYESGFVIDKFPISRPNLTFSTLTVSNMSPEDSSIYLCSAGQGSNYGYTFGSGTRLTVV.

The J gene is TRBJ2-3, the V gene TRBV29-1, with a possible D match to TRBD1 (5 bases). In germline, CDR1 is SQVTM, CDR2 ANQGSEA. Trimming shortened V by 5 bases and J by 2 bases, and 14 bases separated the two germline ends. The length of the CDR3 is 14 residues. The CDR3 loop reads CSVSHRRLTDTQYF. CDR3 DNA: TGCAGCGTTTCCCACAGGCGACTCACAGATACGCAGTATTTT.

The V gene is TRBV4-1, the J gene TRBJ1-2; perhaps TRBD1 as D (5 bases). Germline V CDR1 and CDR2: MGHRA, YSYEKL. The CDR3 runs 17 residues. V was clipped by 3 bases and J by 5 bases, with 22 bases between them. CDR3 in DNA: TGCGCCAGCAGCCAGGCTACGGACGACGGGGGTTTATATGGCTACACCTTC. Its translation is CASSQATDDGGLYGYTF.

The chain uses TRBV6-5 and TRBJ2-1; TRBD1 matches 8 bases. Unmatched junction bases numbered 7, after V lost 0 bases and J lost 15 bases. This CDR3 spans 13 amino acids. Germline V gene sequence: CDR1 MNHEY, CDR2 SVGAGI. Here the CDR3 DNA reads TGTGCCAGCAGTTACTCGAGGCAGGGGGCTTTGTTCTTC. Translating gives CASSYSRQGALFF.

The rearrangement links TRBV7-8 to TRBJ1-4; TRBD1 might be the D (5 bases). Germline V gives CDR1 SGHVS, CDR2 FQNEAQ. V was cut by 5 bases and J by 5 bases, with 15 bases left in between. The CDR3 spans 15 residues. The CDR3 DNA sequence: TGTGCCAGCAGCCCCCGAGACAGTCAGAATGAAAAACTGTTTTTT. Residues: CASSPRDSQNEKLFF.

The DNA of the CDR3 is TGTGCCATCAGTGACCCGACGAGAGGGGGCCAAGAGACCCAGTACTTC. It is translated as CAISDPTRGGQETQYF. V usage is TRBV10-3 and J usage is TRBJ2-5; maybe TRBD1 (6 bases). Trimming shortened V by 3 bases and J by 1 base, and 15 bases separated the two germline ends. CDR1 and CDR2 from the germline V gene are ENHRY and SYGVKD. This CDR3 comprises 16 residues.

Written as DNA, the CDR3 is TGCGCCAGCAGCTTGGGCGGGTTTTTGGGTTTCGCGCACACCTTC. Translation gives CASSLGGFLGFAHTF. The J gene is TRBJ1-2, the V gene TRBV5-1, with no clear D. Germline assignment: CDR1 SGHRS and CDR2 YFSETQ. CDR3 size: 15 residues. Trimming took off 0 bases at V and 12 bases at J, with 21 bases between the two ends. Drawing the rest from reference TRBV5-1 and TRBJ1-2, the complete variable domain is KAGVTQTPRYLIKTRGQQVTLSCSPISGHRSVSWYQQTPGQGLQFLFEYFSETQRNKGNFPGRFSGRQFSNSRSEMNVSTLELGDSALYLCASSLGGFLGFAHTFGSGTRLTVV.

This clone has only one observation. The V call is TRBV7-9, the J call TRBJ2-7; TRBD1 is a possible D gene (5 bases). Germline CDR1 is SEHNR and CDR2 is FQNEAQ (reference sequence). The CDR3 extends over 15 amino acids. V was pared by 8 bases and J by 1 base, with 18 bases between. CDR3 coding DNA: TGTGCCAGCGGGCCCTTTACAGGAGAGTCCTACGAGCAGTACTTC. It translates to CASGPFTGESYEQYF.

The J gene is TRBJ2-2, the V gene TRBV19; D not certain. Germline lookup yields CDR1 LNHDA and CDR2 SQIVND (reference sequence). This CDR3 is built from 17 residues. With 0 bases removed from V and 4 bases from J, the gap between germline ends came to 15 bases. CDR3 region: CASSIELTWASTGELFF. CDR3 bases: TGTGCCAGTAGTATAGAACTGACCTGGGCGAGCACCGGGGAGCTGTTTTTT.

This chain uses TRBV14 with TRBJ2-2, with TRBD2 matching over 13 bases. CDR3 length: 18 amino acids. In germline, CDR1 is SGHDN, CDR2 FVKESK. The J segment lost 5 bases and the V segment lost 0 bases, leaving 6 bases of the junction unmatched. The CDR3 region is CASSQDRPGLAGTGELFF. CDR3 coding DNA: TGTGCCAGCAGCCAAGATCGCCCGGGACTAGCGGGGACCGGGGAGCTGTTTTTT.